This T cell receptor (beta chain) was captured by sequencing in a study of T-cell reconstitution after alpha-beta-depleted transplantation in children. General study results and limits: About two months after transplant, alpha-beta T cells reportedly came from several hundred expanded graft clones. Day-60 TCRbeta diversity that was high in some patients was derived from surviving recipient T cells and thymic progenitors. Diversity and T-cell counts at one year after transplant derived mostly from new T cells.

CDR3 size: 15 residues. Germline values: CDR1 SQVTM, CDR2 ANQGSEA. V shed 7 bases and J shed 3 bases, with 19 bases lying between them. Preparation of the TCRbeta library was carried out with unique molecular identifiers. TCRdb ran MiXCR on the PCR reads and lists one entry per CDR3 protein. The sample contains 240,000 or so distinct CDR3 sequences, roughly 7.7% of which appear only once. This clonotype was recorded at least ten times. Its antigen is not known. The V and J genes are TRBV29-1 and TRBJ2-1, with D perhaps assigned TRBD1 or TRBD2 (7 bases each). The sequencing here drew on PBMCs, mostly from graft donor cells, taken 180 days after TCRalphabeta/CD19-depleted stem cell transplant. The TCR originated in a male patient younger than 18 who had a stem cell transplant for acute lymphoblastic leukemia, so the T cells may come from the graft donor. The CDR3 spells CSGTGRGPYYNEQFF. In DNA form, the CDR3 reads TGCAGCGGCACAGGGAGGGGGCCCTACTACAATGAGCAGTTCTTC.